The sequence of this T cell receptor beta chain was determined in a study of response to subunit inactivated influenza vaccine. The germline V gene has CDR1 LGHNA and CDR2 YSLEER. Trimming left V 3 bases short and J 7 bases short, with 10 bases between. The CDR3 is 13 amino acids. Using its own MiXCR run on the RT-PCR reads, TCRdb lists one record per CDR3 protein. The sample carries more than 500,000 distinct CDR3 sequences, around 10% recorded once. The data were also submitted as part of a second study, on T cells expressing NK-cell markers. That work states: cDNA encoding TCR beta was synthesized via 5'RACE template switching incorporating UMIs.

The source of this sequence is a man aged 45 to 65 who received an inactivated influenza vaccine. The sample in question was PBMCs from blood, obtained on the day of vaccination. The V and J genes are TRBV4-3 and TRBJ2-1; no clear D. The CDR3 region is CASSHQVANEQFF. For the CDR3, the DNA is TGCGCCAGCAGCCACCAAGTTGCTAATGAGCAGTTCTTC.